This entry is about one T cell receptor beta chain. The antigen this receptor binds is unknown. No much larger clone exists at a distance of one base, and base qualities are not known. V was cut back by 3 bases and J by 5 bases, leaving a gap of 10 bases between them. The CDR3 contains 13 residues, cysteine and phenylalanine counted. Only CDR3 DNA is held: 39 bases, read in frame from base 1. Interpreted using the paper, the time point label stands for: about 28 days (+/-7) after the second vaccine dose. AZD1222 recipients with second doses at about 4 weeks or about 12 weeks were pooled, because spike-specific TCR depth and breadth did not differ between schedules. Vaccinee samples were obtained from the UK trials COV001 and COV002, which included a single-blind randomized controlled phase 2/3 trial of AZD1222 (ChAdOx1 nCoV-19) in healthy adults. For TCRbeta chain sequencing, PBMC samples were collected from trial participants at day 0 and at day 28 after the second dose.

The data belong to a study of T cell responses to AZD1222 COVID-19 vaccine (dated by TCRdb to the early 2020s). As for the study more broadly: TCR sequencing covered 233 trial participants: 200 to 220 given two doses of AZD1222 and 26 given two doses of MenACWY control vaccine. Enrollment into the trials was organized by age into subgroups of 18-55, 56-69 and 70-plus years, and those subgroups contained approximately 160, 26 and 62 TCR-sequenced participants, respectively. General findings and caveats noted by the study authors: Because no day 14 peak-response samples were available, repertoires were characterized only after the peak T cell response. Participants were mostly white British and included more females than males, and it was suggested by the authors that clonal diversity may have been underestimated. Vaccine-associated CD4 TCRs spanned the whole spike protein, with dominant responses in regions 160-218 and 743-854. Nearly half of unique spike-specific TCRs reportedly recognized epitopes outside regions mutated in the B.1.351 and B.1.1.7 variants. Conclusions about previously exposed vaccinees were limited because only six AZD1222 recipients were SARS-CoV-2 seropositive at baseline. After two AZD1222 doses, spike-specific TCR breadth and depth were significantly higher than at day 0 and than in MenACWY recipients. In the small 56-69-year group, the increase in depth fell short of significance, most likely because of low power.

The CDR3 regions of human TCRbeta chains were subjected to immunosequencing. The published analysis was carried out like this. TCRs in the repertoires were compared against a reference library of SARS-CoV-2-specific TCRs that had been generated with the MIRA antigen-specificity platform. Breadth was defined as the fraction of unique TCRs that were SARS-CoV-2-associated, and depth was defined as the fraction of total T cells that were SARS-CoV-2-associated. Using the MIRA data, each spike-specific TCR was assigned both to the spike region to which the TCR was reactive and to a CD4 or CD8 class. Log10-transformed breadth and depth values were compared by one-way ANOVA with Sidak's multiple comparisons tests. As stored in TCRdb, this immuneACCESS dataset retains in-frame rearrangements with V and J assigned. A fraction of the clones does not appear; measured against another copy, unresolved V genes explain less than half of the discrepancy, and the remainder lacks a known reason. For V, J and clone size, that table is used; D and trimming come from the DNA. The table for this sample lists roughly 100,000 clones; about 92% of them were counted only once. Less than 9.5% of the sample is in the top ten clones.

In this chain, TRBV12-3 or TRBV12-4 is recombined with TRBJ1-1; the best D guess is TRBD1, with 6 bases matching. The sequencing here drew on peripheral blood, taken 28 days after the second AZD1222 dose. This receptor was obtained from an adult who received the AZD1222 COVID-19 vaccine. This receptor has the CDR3 CASSFAGDTEAFF. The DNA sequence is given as TGTGCCAGCAGTTTCGCAGGGGATACTGAAGCTTTCTTT.